The 14 T cell receptor beta chains below come from one sample, sequenced in a study of blood T cell repertoires in COVID-19. Libraries were prepared by immunoSEQ multiplex PCR; TCRdb keeps only in-frame clonotypes and omits some of them. The sample lists about 190,000 clones; approximately 85% were seen once. The sample consisted of peripheral blood. The receptors here all came from a man older than 75 with COVID-19, enrolled during active disease.

The J gene is TRBJ2-7, the V gene TRBV3-1 (or the pseudogene TRBV3-2); no clear D. Trimming removed 2 bases at V and 12 bases at J, with 11 bases between. CDR3 length equals 11 residues. Germline assignment: CDR1 LGHDT and CDR2 YNNKEL (reference sequence). The DNA of the CDR3 is TGTGCCAGCAGCCAACGTTCAGGTTGGTACTTC. It encodes CASSQRSGWYF.

The rearrangement uses TRBV19 and TRBJ1-2, with unresolved D. The CDR3 loop spans 9 amino acids. Trimming took 9 bases from V and 5 from J, leaving 4 bases between them. The germline V gene has CDR1 LNHDA and CDR2 SQIVND (reference sequence). The CDR3: CASLYGYTF. The CDR3 DNA reads TGTGCCAGCTTGTATGGCTACACCTTC.

This sequence joins TRBV4-2 and TRBJ1-2; D gene uncertain. This CDR3 spans 13 amino acids. Germline values: CDR1 LGHNA, CDR2 YNFKEQ. Deletions cut 4 bases from V and 8 bases from J, with 14 bases between. CDR3 DNA: TGTGCCAGCAGCCCCAGCGCCACGAGGGGCTACACCTTC. Its translation is CASSPSATRGYTF.

The rearrangement joins TRBV11-2 to TRBJ1-4; TRBD1 matches 10 bases. After removal of 5 bases from V and 0 bases from J, the junction contained 3 bases not matched to a gene. From germline, CDR1 is SGHAT and CDR2 FQNNGV. The CDR3 runs 16 residues. Written as DNA, the CDR3 is TGTGCCAGCAGCGGGACAGGGGCCGCAACTAATGAAAAACTGTTTTTT. Its protein is CASSGTGAATNEKLFF.

The chain employs TRBV5-6 and TRBJ2-7, with 8 bases identical to TRBD1. Trimming cost V 0 bases and J 2 bases; bases outside gene matches: 4. The CDR3 is made up of 15 amino acids. Germline lookup yields CDR1 SGHDT and CDR2 YYEEEE. CDR3 residues: CASSLDVTGAYEQYF. In DNA form, the CDR3 reads TGTGCCAGCAGCTTGGATGTGACAGGGGCCTACGAGCAGTACTTC. The full variable domain, in which reference TRBV5-6 and TRBJ2-7 provide the parts outside the CDR3, is DAGVTQSPTHLIKTRGQQVTLRCSPKSGHDTVSWYQQALGQGPQFIFQYYEEEERQRGNFPDRFSGHQFPNYSSELNVNALLLGDSALYLCASSLDVTGAYEQYFGPGTRLTVT.

The V gene is TRBV5-6, the J gene TRBJ1-4; D ambiguous. The CDR3 consists of 13 residues. The germline V and J ends were trimmed by 0 bases and 5 bases, with 5 bases remaining between them. The germline gives CDR1 SGHDT, CDR2 YYEEEE. In DNA, the CDR3 is TGTGCCAGCAGCTTGGGGAGAAATGAAAAACTGTTTTTT. The encoded protein is CASSLGRNEKLFF.

The V and J genes are TRBV18 and TRBJ2-5; TRBD2 is a possible D gene (5 bases). The V end lost 3 bases, the J end lost 0 bases, and 11 bases lay between the germline ends. The CDR3 has 15 residues. Germline-derived CDR1 and CDR2 are KGHSH and LQKENI. The CDR3 is CASSPSGFNQETQYF. The DNA of the CDR3 is TGTGCCAGCTCACCGAGCGGATTTAACCAAGAGACCCAGTACTTC.

V and J are TRBV3-1 (or the pseudogene TRBV3-2) and TRBJ2-2, with D perhaps matching TRBD1 (5 bases). Germline CDR1 is LGHDT and CDR2 is YNNKEL (reference sequence). Trimming pared 4 bases from V and 5 bases from J, leaving 8 bases between. CDR3 length: 13 residues. The CDR3 loop is CASSPAGTGELFF. In DNA, the CDR3 is TGTGCCAGCAGCCCGGCAGGGACCGGGGAGCTGTTTTTT.

The rearrangement links TRBV7-3 to TRBJ2-5; a possible D gene is TRBD2 (7 bases). V gave up 2 bases and J gave up 4 bases, with 14 bases separating them. The germline V gene has CDR1 SGHTA and CDR2 FQGTGA. The CDR3 covers 15 residues. The CDR3: CASSLGGGVRETQYF. CDR3 sequence (DNA): TGTGCCAGCAGCTTAGGAGGGGGGGTTCGAGAGACCCAGTACTTC.

In the case of this clone: The sample holds other DNA sequences that translate to the same CDR3. The chain uses TRBV19 and TRBJ1-5; 10 bases are a match to TRBD1. Germline V gene lookup returns CDR1 LNHDA and CDR2 SQIVND (reference sequence). The CDR3 runs to 15 residues. With V trimmed by 1 base and J by 4 bases, 1 base remained unmatched. The CDR3 region has the DNA TGTGCCAGTAGTATAGGGGACAGGGGAAATCAGCCCCAGCATTTT. Protein product: CASSIGDRGNQPQHF.

The chain employs TRBV5-1 and TRBJ1-1, with D maybe TRBD1 (6 bases). CDR1 and CDR2 from the germline V gene are SGHRS and YFSETQ. The V and J ends lost 3 bases and 3 bases respectively, with 9 bases between them. The CDR3 extends over 13 amino acids. The CDR3 reads CASSYRTDTEAFF. The CDR3 nucleotides read TGCGCCAGCAGCTATCGGACAGACACTGAAGCTTTCTTT.

The rearrangement joins TRBV11-2 to TRBJ1-1; D might be TRBD1 (5 bases). Germline lookup yields CDR1 SGHAT and CDR2 FQNNGV. Deletions cut 5 bases from V and 5 bases from J, with 15 bases between. The CDR3 totals 14 residues. CDR3 amino acids: CASSKTTGETEAFF. The CDR3 DNA is TGTGCCAGCAGCAAAACAACGGGGGAGACTGAAGCTTTCTTT.

V usage is TRBV2 and J usage is TRBJ2-7; 9 bases fit TRBD2. V was clipped by 7 bases and J by 3 bases; unmatched bases: 10. Germline CDR1 reads SNHLY; CDR2 reads FYNNEI. This CDR3 comprises 15 residues. The CDR3 loop reads CASIAGGATYYEQYF. CDR3 DNA sequence: TGTGCCAGCATCGCGGGAGGGGCCACTTACTACGAGCAGTACTTC.

The genes are TRBV2 and TRBJ2-3; no reliable D call. CDR1 and CDR2 from the germline V gene are SNHLY and FYNNEI. V lost 8 bases and J 4 bases, leaving 13 bases between the germline ends. This CDR3 region has 13 residues. CDR3 loop: CASLPGASDTQYF. The CDR3 DNA is TGTGCCAGCCTCCCCGGAGCGTCAGATACGCAGTATTTT. Full variable domain (outside the CDR3, taken from reference TRBV2 and TRBJ2-3): EPEVTQTPSHQVTQMGQEVILRCVPISNHLYFYWYRQILGQKVEFLVSFYNNEISEKSEIFDDQFSVERPDGSNFTLKIRSTKLEDSAMYFCASLPGASDTQYFGPGTRLTVL.